The rows below give T cell receptor beta chains drawn from one sample of a study of metastatic and nonmetastatic thyroid tumors. With MiXCR, TCRdb reprocessed the PCR reads. The table records about 2,900 clones, about 40% of them present only once. Sequenced material: tumor tissue. These receptors were taken from a female donor with papillary thyroid cancer or a benign thyroid nodule (not recorded which). Some clones in this sample may be carry-over from other donors' samples. Both conserved end residues are part of each CDR3. D genes are given only for firm matches. The size entry is marked missing in some rows and otherwise reads once, few, many or a size class.

CAWSDSYEQYF	TGTGCCTGGAGTGACTCCTACGAGCAGTACTTC	NA	TRBV30	TRBJ2-7	few
CASSERTGAHNSPLHF	TGTGCCAGCAGTGAGCGAACAGGGGCCCATAATTCACCCCTCCACTTT	TRBD1	TRBV6-1	TRBJ1-6	few
CSASVRDRQETQYF	TGCAGTGCTAGCGTACGAGACAGACAAGAGACCCAGTACTTC	NA	TRBV20-1	TRBJ2-5	NA
CASSQERFYEQYF	TGTGCCAGCAGCCAAGAGAGGTTTTACGAGCAGTACTTC	NA	TRBV14	TRBJ2-7	NA
CASNRLAGTDTQYF	TGTGCCAGCAATAGGCTGGCGGGCACAGATACGCAGTATTTT	NA	TRBV6-1	TRBJ2-3	few
CASIGHSGNTIYF	TGTGCCAGCATTGGACACTCTGGAAACACCATATATTTT	NA	TRBV6-1	TRBJ1-3	few
CATGEGGLRSSYNEQFF	TGTGCCACCGGAGAGGGAGGGCTAAGGAGCTCCTACAATGAGCAGTTCTTC	TRBD2	TRBV24-1	TRBJ2-1	once
CASSKTSGQGNEQFF	TGTGCCAGCAGCAAAACTAGCGGGCAGGGCAATGAGCAGTTCTTC	TRBD2	TRBV11-2	TRBJ2-1	NA
CASSHTSGAYNEQFF	TGTGCCAGCAGCCATACTAGCGGAGCCTACAATGAGCAGTTCTTC	TRBD2	TRBV11-1	TRBJ2-1	NA
CASSQSGQGGANVLTF	TGTGCCAGCAGCCAGAGCGGGCAGGGTGGGGCCAACGTCCTGACTTTC	NA	TRBV7-9	TRBJ2-6	large
CASTGGSTEAFF	TGTGCCAGCACCGGGGGGAGCACTGAAGCTTTCTTT	NA	TRBV13	TRBJ1-1	NA
CASSSDSQGETQYF	TGTGCCAGCAGCAGCGACAGTCAAGGGGAGACCCAGTACTTC	NA	TRBV6-1	TRBJ2-5	NA
CASSEEVRSKGYTF	TGTGCCAGCAGTGAAGAGGTCAGGTCGAAGGGCTACACCTTC	NA	TRBV6-1	TRBJ1-2	NA
CASSLISGGYEQYF	TGTGCCAGCAGTTTAATATCAGGGGGCTACGAGCAGTACTTC	TRBD1	TRBV28	TRBJ2-7	NA
CASSYPSRLANTDTQYF	TGTGCCAGCAGTTATCCATCTCGACTAGCGAATACAGATACGCAGTATTTT	TRBD2	TRBV6-2/TRBV6-3	TRBJ2-3	NA
CASSLYRRTDTQYF	TGTGCCAGCAGCTTATACCGACGCACAGATACGCAGTATTTT	NA	TRBV7-2	TRBJ2-3	NA